Listed here are 4 T cell receptor beta chains from one sample, sequenced in a study of T cells in pancreatic ductal adenocarcinoma. The method was immunoSEQ multiplex PCR; TCRdb's version includes in-frame clones alone and lacks a portion of them. This sample carries approximately 97,000 clones, 90% to 95% of them seen once, and the ten largest clones take around 2.9%. No neoadjuvant therapy was given to the selected pancreatic ductal adenocarcinoma patients before their surgery. Sequences were obtained from PBMCs. Receptors originate from a human donor with pancreatic ductal adenocarcinoma.

Only a few counts were recorded for this clone. The V gene is TRBV5-4, the J gene TRBJ1-2; a possible D gene is TRBD1 (5 bases). Germline CDR1 SGHNT, CDR2 YYREEE (reference sequence). The length of the CDR3 is 14 residues. The V gene lost 3 bases and the J gene lost 7 bases, with 16 bases spanning the gap. This CDR3 is CASSSHGTLAGYTF. The CDR3 bases are TGTGCCAGCAGCTCTCACGGGACTTTAGCTGGCTACACCTTC.

The gene calls are TRBV15 and TRBJ1-2, with D perhaps TRBD1 (5 bases). CDR3 length: 13 residues. Looked up from germline, CDR1 is LNHNV and CDR2 is YYDKDF (reference sequence). The V gene lost 5 bases and the J gene lost 7 bases, with 14 bases spanning the gap. The CDR3 DNA sequence: TGTGCCACCAGCTTTAGCCGGGGGTCTGGCTACACCTTC. Its protein product is CATSFSRGSGYTF.

This chain uses TRBV5-8 with TRBJ2-7; a weak D match, TRBD1 (5 bases). The CDR3 is made up of 16 amino acids. The V gene lost 0 bases and the J gene lost 3 bases, with 16 bases spanning the gap. The germline V gene has CDR1 SGHTS and CDR2 YDEGEE. CDR3 residues: CASSLVISLGVYEQYF. CDR3 bases: TGTGCCAGCAGCTTGGTTATTAGCTTAGGGGTCTACGAGCAGTACTTC. Filled out from reference TRBV5-8 and TRBJ2-7, the complete variable domain reads EAGVTQSPTHLIKTRGQQATLRCSPISGHTSVYWYQQALGLGLQFLLWYDEGEERNRGNFPPRFSGRQFPNYSSELNVNALELEDSALYLCASSLVISLGVYEQYFGPGTRLTVT.

This clone appeared a single time. This chain links TRBV4-2 with TRBJ2-1; TRBD1 matches 9 bases. Germline V gene lookup returns CDR1 LGHNA and CDR2 YNFKEQ. The CDR3 covers 17 residues. V shed 2 bases, J shed 2 bases, and the junction held 7 bases outside the gene matches. This CDR3 reads CASSQLTGQGPYNEQFF. In DNA form, the CDR3 reads TGTGCCAGCAGCCAACTCACGGGACAGGGCCCCTACAATGAGCAGTTCTTC.